This T cell receptor (beta chain) came from a study of blood T cells in healthy people across ages. V was shortened by 1 base and J by 3 bases, with 4 bases between the two germline ends. The CDR3 has 13 residues. In germline, CDR1 is SGHTA, CDR2 FQGTGA. Comment on this clonotype: Its antigen is unidentified.

Primed by a sample-barcoded 5' primer and a J-beta primer mix, a second PCR proceeded for about 7 to 11 cycles. Every cDNA molecule bore a tag from a template-switch adaptor containing 12 random nucleotides. Each CDR3 protein gets one entry after TCRdb re-called the 5' RACE reads with MiXCR. The table lists roughly 720,000 distinct CDR3 sequences, roughly 53% of them singletons. General observations from the study: More naive CD4+ cells and higher diversity were found in long-lived than in aged donors.

The V gene is TRBV7-3, the J gene TRBJ2-1; D ambiguous. The receptor's source is an elderly man in good health. The sample was blood. CDR3 in DNA: TGTGCCAGCAGCTTAATCCGCTACAATGAGCAGTTCTTC. Its translation is CASSLIRYNEQFF.